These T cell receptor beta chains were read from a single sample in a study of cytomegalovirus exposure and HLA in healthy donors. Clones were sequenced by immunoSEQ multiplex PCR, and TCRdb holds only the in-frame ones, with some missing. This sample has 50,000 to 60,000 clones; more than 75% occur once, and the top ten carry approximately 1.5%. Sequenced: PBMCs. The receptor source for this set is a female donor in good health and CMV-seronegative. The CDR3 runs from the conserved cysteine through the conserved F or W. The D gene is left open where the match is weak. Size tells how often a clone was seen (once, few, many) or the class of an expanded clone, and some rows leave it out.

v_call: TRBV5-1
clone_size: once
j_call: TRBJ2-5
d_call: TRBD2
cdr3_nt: TGCGCCAGCAGCTCCTACGGGGGGGGAGAGACCCAGTACTTC
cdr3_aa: CASSSYGGGETQYF

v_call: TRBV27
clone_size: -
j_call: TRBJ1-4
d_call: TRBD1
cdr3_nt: TGTGCCAGCAGTCCGGCCCAGGGGGCAACTAATGAAAAACTGTTTTTT
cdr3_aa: CASSPAQGATNEKLFF

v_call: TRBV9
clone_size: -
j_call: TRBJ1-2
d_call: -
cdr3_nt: TGTGCCAGCAGCGGCAGGTATGGCTACACCTTC
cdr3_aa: CASSGRYGYTF

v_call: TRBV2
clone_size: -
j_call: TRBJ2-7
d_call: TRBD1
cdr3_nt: TGTGCCAGTCTCGACAGGGCCTACGAGCAGTACTTC
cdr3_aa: CASLDRAYEQYF

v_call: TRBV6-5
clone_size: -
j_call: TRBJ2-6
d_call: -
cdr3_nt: TGTGCCAGCAGAAAGACAGGCCGGGCCAACGTCCTGACTTTC
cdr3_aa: CASRKTGRANVLTF

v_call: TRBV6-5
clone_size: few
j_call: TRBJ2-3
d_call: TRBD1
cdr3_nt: TGTGCCAGCAGCCAAAGACAGGGTGTCACAGATACGCAGTATTTT
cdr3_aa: CASSQRQGVTDTQYF

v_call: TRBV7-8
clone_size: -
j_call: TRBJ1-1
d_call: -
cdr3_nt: TGTGCCAGCAGCTTAGATGGTGGCCGAGCTTTCTTT
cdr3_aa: CASSLDGGRAFF

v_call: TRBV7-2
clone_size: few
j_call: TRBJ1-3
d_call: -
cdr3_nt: TGTGCCAGCAGCTTTTTGGCAGGGTCCATATATTTT
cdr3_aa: CASSFLAGSIYF

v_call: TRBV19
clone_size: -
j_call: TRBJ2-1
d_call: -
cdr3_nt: TGTGCCAGTAGTTTTAACTACAATGAGCAGTTCTTC
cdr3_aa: CASSFNYNEQFF

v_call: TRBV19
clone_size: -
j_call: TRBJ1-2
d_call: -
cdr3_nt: TGTGCCAGTAGTTCCGGGTCCTTCTATGGCTACACCTTC
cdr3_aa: CASSSGSFYGYTF

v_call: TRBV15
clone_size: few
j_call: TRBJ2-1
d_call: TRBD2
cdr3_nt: TGTGCCACCAGCCCACGGGTTAGCGGGGGTCACAATGAGCAGTTCTTC
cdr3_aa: CATSPRVSGGHNEQFF

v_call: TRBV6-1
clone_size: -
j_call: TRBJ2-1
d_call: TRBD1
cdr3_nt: TGTGCCAGCGGACAGGCGAGCTCCTACAATGAGCAGTTCTTC
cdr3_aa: CASGQASSYNEQFF

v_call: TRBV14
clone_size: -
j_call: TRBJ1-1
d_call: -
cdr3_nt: TGTGCCAGCAGCCAAGATGGGCCATTTGGGGCTTTCTTT
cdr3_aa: CASSQDGPFGAFF

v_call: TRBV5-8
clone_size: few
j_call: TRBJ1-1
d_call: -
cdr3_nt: TGTGCCAGCAGCTTATTTCGGGGTTTTACTGAAGCTTTCTTT
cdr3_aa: CASSLFRGFTEAFF

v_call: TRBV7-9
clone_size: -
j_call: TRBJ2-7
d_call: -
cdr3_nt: TGTGCCAGCAGCCGCCCAGGGACCTACGAGCAGTACTTC
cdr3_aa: CASSRPGTYEQYF

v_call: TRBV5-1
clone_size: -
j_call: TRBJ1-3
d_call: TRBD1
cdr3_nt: TGCGCCAGCAGCCTACAGGGGGCGACCACGGGATCTGGAAACACCATATATTTT
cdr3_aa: CASSLQGATTGSGNTIYF

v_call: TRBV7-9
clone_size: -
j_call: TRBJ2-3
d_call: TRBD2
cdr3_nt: TGTGCCAGCAGCCCCGGACTAGCCGGAGATACGCAGTATTTT
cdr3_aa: CASSPGLAGDTQYF

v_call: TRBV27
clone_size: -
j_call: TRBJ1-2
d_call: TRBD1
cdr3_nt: TGTGCAGCGGCGGGGACAGGGTTCTATGGCTACACCTTC
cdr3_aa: CAAAGTGFYGYTF

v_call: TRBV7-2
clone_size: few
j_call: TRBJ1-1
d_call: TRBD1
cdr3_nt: TGTGCCAGCAGCTCACTGCCTGGACAGGCTGGGACTGAAGCTTTCTTT
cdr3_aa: CASSSLPGQAGTEAFF

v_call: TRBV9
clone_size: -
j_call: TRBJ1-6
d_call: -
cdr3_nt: TGTGCCAGCAGCGTGGGGCAGGGAGGATCACCCCTCCACTTT
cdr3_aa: CASSVGQGGSPLHF

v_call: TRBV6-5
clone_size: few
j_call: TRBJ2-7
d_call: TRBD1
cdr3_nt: TGTGCCAGCAGTTACGGGACAGGGGCCTACGAGCAGTACTTC
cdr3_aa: CASSYGTGAYEQYF

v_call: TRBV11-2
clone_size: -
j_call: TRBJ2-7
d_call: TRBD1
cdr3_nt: TGTGCCAGCAGCTCCGGGACAGGGAATTCCTACGAGCAGTACTTC
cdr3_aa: CASSSGTGNSYEQYF

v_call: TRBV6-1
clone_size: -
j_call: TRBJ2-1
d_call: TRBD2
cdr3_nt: TGTGCCAGCTCAAGGGAGGGCTACAATGAGCAGTTCTTC
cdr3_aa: CASSREGYNEQFF

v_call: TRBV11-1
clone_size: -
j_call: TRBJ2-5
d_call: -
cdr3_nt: TGTGCCAGCAGCTTAGGGAGGGCGGTAGCAGAGACCCAGTACTTC
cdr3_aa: CASSLGRAVAETQYF

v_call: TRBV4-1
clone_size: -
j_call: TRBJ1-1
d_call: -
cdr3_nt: TGCGCCAGCAGCCAATTCTACGGGGGGGCGGACACTGAAGCTTTCTTT
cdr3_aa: CASSQFYGGADTEAFF

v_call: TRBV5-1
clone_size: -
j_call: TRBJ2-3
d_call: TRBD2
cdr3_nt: TGCGCCAGCAGCCTAGGACTAGCCGGTACGCAGTATTTT
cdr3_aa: CASSLGLAGTQYF

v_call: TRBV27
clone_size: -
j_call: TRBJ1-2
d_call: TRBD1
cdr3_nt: TGTGCCAGCAGTTCTCTCCAGGGGGCGGGGGTCTACACCTTC
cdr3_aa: CASSSLQGAGVYTF

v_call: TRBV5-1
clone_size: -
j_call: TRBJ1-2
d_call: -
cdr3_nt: TGCGCCAGCAGCTTGGAACAGGGAAACTATGGCTACACCTTC
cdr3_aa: CASSLEQGNYGYTF